The source of this T cell receptor (beta chain) is a study of OX40 agonist ivuxolimab in advanced cancers. Looking at the study overall: With ivuxolimab, an agonistic anti-OX40 (CD134) antibody, patients were treated. Patients assigned to dose escalation were diagnosed with hepatocellular carcinoma, melanoma, renal cell or head and neck cancer. Study results and limitations: Among the lowest levels of clonal expansion were found in partial responders at 0.1-3.0 mg/kg.

The repertoire was sequenced with immunoSEQ multiplex PCR; TCRdb's copy has only in-frame clones and lacks some. The sample includes tens of thousands of clones, 85% to 90% of them seen just once. The CDR3 consists of 14 residues. From germline, CDR1 is MDHEN and CDR2 SYDVKM. J lost 6 bases, V lost 7 bases, and 7 bases had no gene match. On this clone itself: Its target is not known.

The starting material was CD4+ or CD8+ T cells sorted from blood, obtained in a trial of the OX40 agonist ivuxolimab. The source is an adult with an advanced solid tumor such as melanoma, head and neck, liver or kidney cancer. The gene calls are TRBV28 and TRBJ1-5; 9 positions agree with TRBD1. The CDR3 DNA follows: TGTGCCAGCACCACCGGGACAGGGTTTCAGCCCCAGCATTTT. Translating gives CASTTGTGFQPQHF. Drawing the rest from reference TRBV28 and TRBJ1-5, the complete variable domain is DVKVTQSSRYLVKRTGEKVFLECVQDMDHENMFWYRQDPGLGLRLIYFSYDVKMKEKGDIPEGYSVSREKKERFSLILESASTNQTSMYLCASTTGTGFQPQHFGDGTRLSIL.